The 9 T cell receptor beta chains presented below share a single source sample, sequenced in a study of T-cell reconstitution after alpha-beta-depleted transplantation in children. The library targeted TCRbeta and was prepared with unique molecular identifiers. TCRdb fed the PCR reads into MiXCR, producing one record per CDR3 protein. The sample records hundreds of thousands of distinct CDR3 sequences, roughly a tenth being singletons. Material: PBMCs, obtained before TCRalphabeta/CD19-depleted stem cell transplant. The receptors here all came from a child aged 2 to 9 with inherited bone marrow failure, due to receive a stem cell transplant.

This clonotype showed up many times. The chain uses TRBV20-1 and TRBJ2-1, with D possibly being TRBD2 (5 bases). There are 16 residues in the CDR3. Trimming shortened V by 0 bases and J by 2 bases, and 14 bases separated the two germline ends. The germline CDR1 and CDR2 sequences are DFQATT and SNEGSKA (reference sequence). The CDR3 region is CSARDQVGVPYNEQFF. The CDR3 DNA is TGCAGTGCTAGAGATCAAGTGGGAGTACCCTACAATGAGCAGTTCTTC.

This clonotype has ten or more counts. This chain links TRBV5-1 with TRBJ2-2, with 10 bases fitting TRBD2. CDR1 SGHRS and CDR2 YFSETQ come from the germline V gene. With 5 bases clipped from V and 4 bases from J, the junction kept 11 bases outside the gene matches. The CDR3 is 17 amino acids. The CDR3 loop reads CASSTRAGGPGTGELFF. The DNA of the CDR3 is TGCGCCAGCAGTACCAGAGCGGGAGGGCCTGGCACCGGGGAGCTGTTTTTT.

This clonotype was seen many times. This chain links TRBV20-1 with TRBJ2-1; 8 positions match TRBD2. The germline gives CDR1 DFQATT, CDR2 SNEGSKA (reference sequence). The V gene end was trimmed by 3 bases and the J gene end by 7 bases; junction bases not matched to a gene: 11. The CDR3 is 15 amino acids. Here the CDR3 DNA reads TGCAGTGCTAGCTTAGACAGTCGGGAGGGGAATGAGCAGTTCTTC. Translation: CSASLDSREGNEQFF.

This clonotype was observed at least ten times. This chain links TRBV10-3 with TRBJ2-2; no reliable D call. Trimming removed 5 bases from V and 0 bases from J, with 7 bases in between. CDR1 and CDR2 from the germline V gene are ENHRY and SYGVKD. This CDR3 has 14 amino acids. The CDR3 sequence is CAISIASNTGELFF. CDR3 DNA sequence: TGTGCCATCAGTATAGCTTCGAACACCGGGGAGCTGTTTTTT.

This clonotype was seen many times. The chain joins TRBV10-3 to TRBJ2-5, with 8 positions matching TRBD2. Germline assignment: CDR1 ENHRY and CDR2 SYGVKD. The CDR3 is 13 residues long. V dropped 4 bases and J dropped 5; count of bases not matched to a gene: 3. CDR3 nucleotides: TGTGCCATCAGTGGAGCGGGAGAGGAGACCCAGTACTTC. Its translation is CAISGAGEETQYF.

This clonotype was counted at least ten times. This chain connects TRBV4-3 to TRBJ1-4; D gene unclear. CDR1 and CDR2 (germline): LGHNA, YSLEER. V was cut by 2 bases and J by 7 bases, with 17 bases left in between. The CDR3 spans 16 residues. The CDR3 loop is CASSQFQSWLIEKLFF. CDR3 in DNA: TGCGCCAGCAGCCAATTCCAGAGTTGGCTAATTGAAAAACTGTTTTTT.

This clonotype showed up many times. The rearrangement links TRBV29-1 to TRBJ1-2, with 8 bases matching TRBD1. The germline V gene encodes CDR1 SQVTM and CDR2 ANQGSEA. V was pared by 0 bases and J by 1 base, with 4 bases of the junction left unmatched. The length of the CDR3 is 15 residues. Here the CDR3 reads CSVEDRDRHNYGYTF. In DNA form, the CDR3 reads TGCAGCGTTGAAGATAGGGACAGGCATAACTATGGCTACACCTTC.

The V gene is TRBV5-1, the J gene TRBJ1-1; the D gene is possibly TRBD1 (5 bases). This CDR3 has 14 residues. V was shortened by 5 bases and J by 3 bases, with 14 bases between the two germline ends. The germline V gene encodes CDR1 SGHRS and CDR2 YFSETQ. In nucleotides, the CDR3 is TGCGCCAGCAGAGGAATTCAAGGGGACACTGAAGCTTTCTTT. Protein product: CASRGIQGDTEAFF.

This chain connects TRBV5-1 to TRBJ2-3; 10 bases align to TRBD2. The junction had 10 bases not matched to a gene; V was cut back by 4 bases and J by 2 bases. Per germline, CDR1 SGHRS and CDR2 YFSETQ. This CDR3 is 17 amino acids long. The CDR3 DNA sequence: TGCGCCAGCAGCCCGCTGAGCGGGAGGGACGACACAGATACGCAGTATTTT. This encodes CASSPLSGRDDTDTQYF.